This T cell receptor (beta chain) was recovered during a study of T-cell memory formation after mild COVID-19. Study-level results: Pre-infection memory contained some responding clones, which suggested that cross-reactive memory had joined.

In the case of this clonotype: Its antigen is unknown.

TCRdb re-derived calls from the 5' RACE reads in MiXCR, one entry per CDR3 protein. The sample holds some 440,000 distinct CDR3 sequences, about 23% seen once. CDR1 and CDR2 from the germline V gene are MNHEY and SMNVEV (reference sequence). V was shortened by 5 bases and J by 12 bases, with 23 bases between the two germline ends. The CDR3 is 15 amino acids. V is TRBV27 and J is TRBJ2-1; no clear D gene. The receptor was derived from an adult woman who had mild COVID-19 (a few samples of this study predate the infection). Cell type and time point are not known. Sequencing used PBMCs or a T cell subset sorted from them (not recorded which). The CDR3 is CASSPPPGQVVGQFF. Written as DNA, the CDR3 is TGTGCCAGCAGTCCGCCCCCCGGGCAGGTCGTCGGGCAGTTCTTC.